This T cell receptor beta chain was identified during a study of OX40 agonist ivuxolimab in advanced cancers. Study as a whole: One hepatocellular carcinoma and a couple of cutaneous melanoma patients partially responded.

Autoimmune disease history or systemic immunosuppression led to patients being barred. To note about this clone: Its antigen is currently unknown.

V was pared by 8 bases and J by 6 bases, with 16 bases between. The germline V gene has CDR1 MDHEN and CDR2 SYDVKM. The CDR3 consists of 13 residues. Measured with immunoSEQ multiplex PCR; TCRdb has only the in-frame clones, and not every one. The sample records more than 60,000 clones, about 85% being singletons. Study-wide results and caveats: No antigen was identified for the clonally expanded peripheral T cells.

The sample in question was CD4+ or CD8+ T cells sorted from blood, obtained in a trial of the OX40 agonist ivuxolimab. This TCR was recovered from an adult with an advanced solid tumor such as melanoma, head and neck, liver or kidney cancer. The chain couples TRBV28 to TRBJ1-2, with a possible D match to TRBD1 (5 bases). CDR3 protein: CASSLTGRDGYTF. The DNA for the CDR3 is TGTGCCAGCTCGTTAACGGGGCGGGATGGCTACACCTTC.